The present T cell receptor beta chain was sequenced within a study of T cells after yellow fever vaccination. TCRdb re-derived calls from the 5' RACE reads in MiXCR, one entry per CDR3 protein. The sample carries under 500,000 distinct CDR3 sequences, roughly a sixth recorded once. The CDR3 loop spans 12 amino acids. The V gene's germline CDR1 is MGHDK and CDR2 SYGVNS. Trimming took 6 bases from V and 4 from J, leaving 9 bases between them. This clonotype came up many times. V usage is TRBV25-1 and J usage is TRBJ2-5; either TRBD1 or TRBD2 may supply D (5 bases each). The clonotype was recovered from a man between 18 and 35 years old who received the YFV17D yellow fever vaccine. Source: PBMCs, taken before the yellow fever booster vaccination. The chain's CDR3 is CASRGVGETQYF. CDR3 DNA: TGTGCCAGCAGGGGGGTAGGAGAGACCCAGTACTTC. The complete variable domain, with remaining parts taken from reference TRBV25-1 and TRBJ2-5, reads EADIYQTPRYLVIGTGKKITLECSQTMGHDKMYWYQQDPGMELHLIHYSYGVNSTEKGDLSSESTVSRIRTEHFPLTLESARPSHTSQYLCASRGVGETQYFGPGTRLLVL.